Each of the 21 T cell receptor beta chains below was sequenced from the same sample in a study of shared clonotypes between healthy human individuals. Sequencing used immunoSEQ multiplex PCR; TCRdb keeps in-frame clones, though not all of them. The table lists roughly 550,000 clones, nearly 97% of them singletons. Naive CD8 cells lacked CD45RO, underwent positive selection for CCR7 and left out terminally differentiated effector memory CD45RA+ cells. Sequencing was carried out using naive CD8+ T cells sorted from blood. The receptors shown here come from a woman aged 25 to 39 in good health.

With respect to this clone: Other nucleotide sequences in the sample specify the same CDR3. This sequence joins TRBV19 and TRBJ2-7; D uncertain. The CDR3 runs 11 residues. From germline, CDR1 is LNHDA and CDR2 SQIVND (reference sequence). V lost 3 bases and J 7 bases, leaving 7 bases between the germline ends. For the CDR3, the DNA is TGTGCCAGTAGTATTGGGGTTGAGCAGTACTTC. It translates to CASSIGVEQYF.

The chain employs TRBV30 and TRBJ2-7, with 10 nucleotides matching TRBD1. The germline V gene has CDR1 GTSNPN and CDR2 SVGIG (reference sequence). J was trimmed by 4 bases and V by 5 bases; bases with no gene match: 14. The CDR3 consists of 16 residues. The CDR3 loop reads CAWASSGTGDKYEQYF. CDR3 bases: TGTGCCTGGGCCTCTTCGGGGACAGGGGACAAGTACGAGCAGTACTTC. The complete variable domain, with remaining parts taken from reference TRBV30 and TRBJ2-7, reads SQTIHQWPATLVQPVGSPLSLECTVEGTSNPNLYWYRQAAGRGLQLLFYSVGIGQISSEVPQNLSASRPQDRQFILSSKKLLLSDSGFYLCAWASSGTGDKYEQYFGPGTRLTVT.

The chain couples TRBV9 to TRBJ2-7, with D possibly being TRBD1 (6 bases). Trimming removed 2 bases from V and 5 bases from J, with 14 bases in between. CDR1 is SGDLS and CDR2 is YYNGEE in the germline V gene. The CDR3 runs 14 residues. DNA for the CDR3: TGTGCCAGCAGCGTGGGCAGGGGAATGGACGAGCAGTACTTC. Encoded protein: CASSVGRGMDEQYF.

The chain is built from TRBV11-2 and TRBJ2-1; 9 positions agree with TRBD2. Germline trimming cut 4 bases from V and 4 bases from J; bases unmatched to any gene: 5. Germline CDR1 reads SGHAT; CDR2 reads FQNNGV. This CDR3 has 15 residues. CDR3 in DNA: TGTGCCAGCAGCTCGTCTAGCGGGGAATACAATGAGCAGTTCTTC. Amino acids: CASSSSSGEYNEQFF.

The rearrangement uses TRBV28 and TRBJ2-1, with 11 bases lining up with TRBD2. With 6 bases clipped from V and 8 bases from J, the junction kept 9 bases outside the gene matches. The CDR3 contains 15 residues. Germline values: CDR1 MDHEN, CDR2 SYDVKM. The CDR3: CASSESGTSGDEQFF. The CDR3 bases are TGTGCCAGCAGCGAGTCCGGGACTAGCGGCGATGAGCAGTTCTTC.

V gene TRBV7-9 combines with J gene TRBJ2-7; D is unresolved. V was clipped by 4 bases and J by 3 bases, with 10 bases between them. The CDR3 extends over 13 amino acids. The germline V gene encodes CDR1 SEHNR and CDR2 FQNEAQ (reference sequence). CDR3 nucleotide sequence: TGTGCCAGCAGCTCAGACACGGGCTACGAGCAGTACTTC. It specifies CASSSDTGYEQYF.

The chain links TRBV7-6 to TRBJ2-3; D gene unclear. CDR1 SGHVS and CDR2 FNYEAQ come from the germline V gene. The length of the CDR3 is 13 residues. With 2 bases removed from V and 4 bases from J, the gap between germline ends came to 7 bases. The CDR3, as DNA: TGTGCCAGCAGCTTATATTTGGCAGATACGCAGTATTTT. It codes for CASSLYLADTQYF.

The rearrangement links TRBV7-9 to TRBJ2-5, with TRBD1 identical over 7 bases. The germline V gene has CDR1 SEHNR and CDR2 FQNEAQ (reference sequence). The V and J ends lost 5 bases and 3 bases, in that order; junction bases with no gene match: 3. The CDR3 is 13 residues long. The CDR3 DNA sequence: TGTGCCAGCAGCCCCGGGACAGAAGAGACCCAGTACTTC. This gives the protein CASSPGTEETQYF.

This rearrangement joins TRBV27 to TRBJ1-2; TRBD1 is a possible D gene (5 bases). CDR3 size: 13 residues. Deletions cut 0 bases from V and 6 bases from J, with 8 bases between. Germline-derived CDR1 and CDR2 are MNHEY and SMNVEV (reference sequence). The CDR3 DNA is TGTGCCAGCAGTTTATCGGACAATCATGGCTACACCTTC. Translation: CASSLSDNHGYTF.

J is TRBJ2-1 and V is TRBV19; maybe TRBD2 (5 bases). V was pared by 5 bases and J by 4 bases, with 9 bases between. The CDR3 is 13 residues long. The germline CDR1 and CDR2 sequences are LNHDA and SQIVND (reference sequence). DNA of the CDR3: TGTGCCAGTAGTGAAAGAGGGTACAATGAGCAGTTCTTC. Translating it yields CASSERGYNEQFF.

This clone was counted once. This chain links TRBV5-6 with TRBJ2-3; TRBD1 aligns across 9 bases. The V and J ends lost 0 bases and 1 base, in that order; junction bases with no gene match: 0. The CDR3 runs 15 residues. Germline CDR1 and CDR2: SGHDT and YYEEEE. CDR3 in amino acids: CASSLGTGGTDTQYF. CDR3 bases: TGTGCCAGCAGCTTGGGGACAGGGGGCACAGATACGCAGTATTTT.

V is TRBV5-4 and J is TRBJ1-2; a possible D gene is TRBD1 (6 bases). Deletions cut 0 bases from V and 0 bases from J, with 12 bases between. CDR1 and CDR2 (germline): SGHNT, YYREEE (reference sequence). There are 16 residues in the CDR3. In nucleotides, the CDR3 is TGTGCCAGCAGCTTGGGCCAGGGGACTTCTAACTATGGCTACACCTTC. Translated: CASSLGQGTSNYGYTF.

The CDR3 sequence: CASSAPGLRIQYF. The CDR3 DNA is TGTGCCAGCAGCGCGCCGGGACTAAGAATTCAGTACTTC. The chain recombines TRBV5-5 with TRBJ2-4; 7 bases are shared with TRBD2. CDR1 is SGHKS and CDR2 is YYEKEE in the germline V gene (reference sequence). V was pared by 4 bases and J by 10 bases, with 8 bases of the junction left unmatched. The CDR3 sequence is 13 residues long.

The genes are TRBV4-1 and TRBJ2-1, with 11 bases matching TRBD2. This CDR3 comprises 18 residues. V lost 2 bases to trimming and J lost 7 bases; unmatched junction nucleotides: 13. The germline CDR1 and CDR2 sequences are MGHRA and YSYEKL. The CDR3: CASSQRVSLAGAVNEQFF. The CDR3 bases are TGCGCCAGCAGCCAAAGAGTTTCACTAGCGGGAGCGGTAAATGAGCAGTTCTTC.

The chain employs TRBV6-5 and TRBJ2-7, with D perhaps given as TRBD1 or TRBD2 (6 bases each). Germline V gene sequence: CDR1 MNHEY, CDR2 SVGAGI. This CDR3 has 15 amino acids. V was shortened by 4 bases and J by 5 bases, with 18 bases between the two germline ends. The CDR3: CASSSLGGGMDEQYF. The CDR3, as DNA: TGTGCCAGCAGTTCCTTGGGGGGCGGAATGGACGAGCAGTACTTC.

The chain carries TRBV7-8 and TRBJ2-1; D is unresolved. The V gene's germline CDR1 is SGHVS and CDR2 FQNEAQ. The CDR3 extends over 12 amino acids. Trimming pared 2 bases from V and 12 bases from J, leaving 11 bases between. CDR3 nucleotides: TGTGCCAGCAGCTTACAGGATAACGGGCAGTTCTTC. It is translated as CASSLQDNGQFF.

This clone was counted once. This chain joins TRBV19 and TRBJ2-7; a weak D match, TRBD1 (5 bases). CDR1 is LNHDA and CDR2 is SQIVND in the germline V gene (reference sequence). The CDR3 loop spans 13 amino acids. The germline V and J ends were trimmed by 2 bases and 5 bases, with 10 bases remaining between them. DNA of the CDR3: TGTGCCAGTAGTATATTTCCAGGGAACGAGCAGTACTTC. Protein sequence: CASSIFPGNEQYF.

The V gene is TRBV7-9, the J gene TRBJ1-1; perhaps TRBD1 as D (6 bases). Germline V gives CDR1 SEHNR, CDR2 FQNEAQ (reference sequence). V lost 0 bases and J lost 4, with 12 bases in between. This CDR3 has 15 amino acids. CDR3 residues: CASSLAGGRATEAFF. Here the CDR3 DNA reads TGTGCCAGCAGCTTAGCGGGGGGCAGGGCCACTGAAGCTTTCTTT.

V gene TRBV11-2 combines with J gene TRBJ2-1; a possible D gene is TRBD2 (7 bases). The CDR3 is 14 residues long. CDR1 is SGHAT, CDR2 FQNNGV, per germline. The V end was cut by 8 bases, the J end by 8 bases, with 19 bases between. This CDR3 is CASDLGASGDEQFF. The CDR3 nucleotides read TGTGCCAGCGACCTGGGGGCTAGCGGAGATGAGCAGTTCTTC.

The genes are TRBV5-1 and TRBJ2-5; TRBD2 might be the D (5 bases). This CDR3 has 15 amino acids. Germline assignment: CDR1 SGHRS and CDR2 YFSETQ. Trimming took off 4 bases at V and 1 base at J, with 14 bases between the two ends. The CDR3 is CASSPDSAVQETQYF. CDR3 nucleotides: TGCGCCAGCAGCCCGGACTCTGCGGTCCAAGAGACCCAGTACTTC.

The chain combines TRBV11-2 with TRBJ2-2; 11 bases are a match to TRBD2. CDR3 length: 19 amino acids. The germline V gene encodes CDR1 SGHAT and CDR2 FQNNGV. V was pared by 6 bases and J by 0 bases, with 12 bases of the junction left unmatched. The CDR3 sequence: CASSNRGLAGGSNTGELFF. CDR3 bases: TGTGCCAGCAGTAACCGGGGTCTAGCGGGAGGCTCGAACACCGGGGAGCTGTTTTTT.